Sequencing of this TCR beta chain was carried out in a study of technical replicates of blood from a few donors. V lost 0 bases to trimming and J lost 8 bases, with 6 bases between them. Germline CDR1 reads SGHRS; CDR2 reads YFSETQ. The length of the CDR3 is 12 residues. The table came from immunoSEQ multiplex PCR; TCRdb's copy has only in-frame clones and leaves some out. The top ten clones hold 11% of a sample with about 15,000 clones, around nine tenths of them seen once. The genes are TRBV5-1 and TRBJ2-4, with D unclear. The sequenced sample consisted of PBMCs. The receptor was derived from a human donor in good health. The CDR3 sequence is CASSLAGDIQYF. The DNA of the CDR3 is TGCGCCAGCAGCTTGGCCGGAGACATTCAGTACTTC. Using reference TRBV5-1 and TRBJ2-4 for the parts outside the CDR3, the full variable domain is KAGVTQTPRYLIKTRGQQVTLSCSPISGHRSVSWYQQTPGQGLQFLFEYFSETQRNKGNFPGRFSGRQFSNSRSEMNVSTLELGDSALYLCASSLAGDIQYFGAGTRLSVL.